The entry that follows covers one T cell receptor beta chain sequence. The antigen remains undetermined. The data stem from a study of CD8+CD57+ T cells in acquired aplastic anemia. At the level of the study: DNA per sorted CD4+ or CD8+ sample ranged roughly 0.19 to 30 ug, averaging 3.2 ug.

The CDR3 runs 10 residues. CDR1 and CDR2 from the germline V gene are LNHDA and SQIVND (reference sequence). Broader study findings: Shared by patients and controls, just under 30 CD8+ CDR3s were abundant in patients. Simpson's diversity of CD8+ cells was not significantly different in patients compared with controls.

TCR beta VDJ combinations and CDR3 sequences were profiled from genomic DNA. In TCRdb, the reads were re-called with MiXCR into one record per CDR3 protein. The data contain around 50,000 distinct CDR3 sequences, 70% to 80% of them singletons. The receptor was isolated from a human donor in good health, serving as a control. The V and J genes are TRBV19 and TRBJ2-7; a weak D match, TRBD1 (7 bases). Sequenced: sorted CD4+, CD8+, or CD8+CD57+ T cells (not recorded which) from PBMCs. DNA for the CDR3: TGTGCGACAGGGAGGCACGAGCAGTACTTC. Encoded protein: CATGRHEQYF.